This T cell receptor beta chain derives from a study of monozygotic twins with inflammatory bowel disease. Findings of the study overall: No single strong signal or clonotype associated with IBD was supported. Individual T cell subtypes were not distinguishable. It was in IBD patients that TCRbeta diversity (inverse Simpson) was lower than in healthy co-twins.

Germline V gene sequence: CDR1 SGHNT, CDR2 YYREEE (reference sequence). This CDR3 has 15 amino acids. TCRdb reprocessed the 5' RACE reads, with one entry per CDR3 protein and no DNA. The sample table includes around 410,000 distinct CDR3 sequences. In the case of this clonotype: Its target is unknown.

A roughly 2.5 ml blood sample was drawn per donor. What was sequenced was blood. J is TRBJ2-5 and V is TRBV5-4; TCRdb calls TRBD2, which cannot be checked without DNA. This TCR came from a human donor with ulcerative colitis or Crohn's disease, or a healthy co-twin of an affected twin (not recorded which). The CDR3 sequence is CASSPTTIGGETQYF.